The next 32 T cell receptor beta chains were all read from a single sample in a study of cytomegalovirus exposure and HLA in healthy donors. With 60 Vbeta and 13 Jbeta primers, the PCR was carried out. Sequencing used immunoSEQ multiplex PCR; TCRdb keeps in-frame clones, though not all of them. Here the sample spans roughly 200,000 clones, roughly 75% being singletons. The sample comprised PBMCs. The receptors were gathered from a middle-aged man in good health and CMV-seronegative.

This clone was recorded once. This rearrangement joins TRBV9 to TRBJ2-3; 8 bases map to TRBD2. There are 15 residues in the CDR3. Germline trimming cut 5 bases from V and 4 bases from J; bases unmatched to any gene: 9. Germline V gene sequence: CDR1 SGDLS, CDR2 YYNGEE. CDR3 bases: TGTGCCAGCAGACTGGGACTAGTCGGGCCAGATACGCAGTATTTT. Amino acid sequence: CASRLGLVGPDTQYF.

The chain uses TRBV27 and TRBJ1-2, with D maybe TRBD1 (5 bases). V was trimmed by 6 bases and J by 3 bases, leaving 11 bases between them. The CDR3 length is 13 residues. Germline-derived CDR1 and CDR2 are MNHEY and SMNVEV (reference sequence). The CDR3 DNA sequence: TGTGCCAGCAGCCCGACAGCAGACTATGGCTACACCTTC. It translates to CASSPTADYGYTF.

The CDR3 protein is CASSPRRQLTGELFF. In nucleotides, the CDR3 is TGTGCCAGCAGCCCACGAAGACAACTCACCGGGGAGCTGTTTTTT. The V call is TRBV14, the J call TRBJ2-2; D not certain. This CDR3 is 15 amino acids long. V shed 4 bases and J shed 4 bases, with 13 bases lying between them. From germline, CDR1 is SGHDN and CDR2 FVKESK.

The chain carries TRBV2 and TRBJ2-5; TRBD2 matches at 7 bases. The V gene's germline CDR1 is SNHLY and CDR2 FYNNEI. This CDR3 comprises 15 residues. J was trimmed by 1 base and V by 1 base; bases with no gene match: 3. The CDR3 DNA is TGTGCCAGCAGTGAAGGCGCGGGGGTCCAAGAGACCCAGTACTTC. Amino acids: CASSEGAGVQETQYF.

The chain recombines TRBV7-9 with TRBJ2-5, with 7 bases aligning to TRBD1. The CDR3 is 15 amino acids. Germline V gene lookup returns CDR1 SEHNR and CDR2 FQNEAQ (reference sequence). After removal of 5 bases from V and 1 base from J, the junction contained 7 bases not matched to a gene. The chain's CDR3 is CASSPRDSFQETQYF. The CDR3 coding sequence is TGTGCCAGCAGCCCCCGGGACAGCTTCCAAGAGACCCAGTACTTC.

This chain uses TRBV7-3 with TRBJ2-1, with 9 bases identical to TRBD2. This CDR3 spans 16 amino acids. With V trimmed by 5 bases and J by 8 bases, 13 bases remained unmatched. Germline V gene sequence: CDR1 SGHTA, CDR2 FQGTGA. CDR3 sequence (DNA): TGTGCCAGCAGCCCCCGTTCTAGCGGGATTCTCTATGAGCAGTTCTTC. Its translation: CASSPRSSGILYEQFF.

The rearrangement joins TRBV30 to TRBJ1-1, with TRBD1 identical over 7 bases. The germline CDR1 and CDR2 sequences are GTSNPN and SVGIG (reference sequence). The CDR3 is 11 residues long. V lost 5 bases to trimming and J lost 12 bases; unmatched junction nucleotides: 9. For the CDR3, the DNA is TGTGCCTGGGGTGCCCCAGGGGGTCCTTTCTTT. It is translated as CAWGAPGGPFF.

This clone was seen more than once but under ten times. V and J are TRBV19 and TRBJ2-7, with 8 nucleotides matching TRBD1. Trimming at V came to 1 base and at J to 4 bases, leaving 6 bases not matched to a gene. The CDR3 loop spans 15 amino acids. Germline V CDR1 and CDR2: LNHDA, SQIVND (reference sequence). CDR3 protein: CASSIGRGLGYEQYF. The CDR3 nucleotides are TGTGCCAGTAGTATAGGCAGGGGGCTAGGGTACGAGCAGTACTTC. Variable domain in full (rest from reference TRBV19 and TRBJ2-7): DGGITQSPKYLFRKEGQNVTLSCEQNLNHDAMYWYRQDPGQGLRLIYYSQIVNDFQKGDIAEGYSVSREKKESFPLTVTSAQKNPTAFYLCASSIGRGLGYEQYFGPGTRLTVT.

This chain uses TRBV5-1 with TRBJ1-1; 8 bases fit TRBD1. This CDR3 comprises 17 residues. J lost 1 base, V lost 4 bases, and 12 bases had no gene match. Looked up from germline, CDR1 is SGHRS and CDR2 is YFSETQ. The chain's CDR3 is CASSPSPGTGENTEAFF. CDR3 DNA: TGCGCCAGCAGCCCAAGCCCCGGGACAGGCGAGAACACTGAAGCTTTCTTT.

This clone is a singleton in its sample. The chain has TRBV7-2 and TRBJ2-1, with D possibly TRBD1 on 6 matching bases. The CDR3 spans 13 residues. Germline loops: CDR1 SGHTA, CDR2 FQGNSA. V dropped 3 bases and J dropped 8 bases, with 11 bases sitting between them. The CDR3 here is CASSFSRGYEQFF. The CDR3 DNA follows: TGTGCCAGCAGCTTCTCCAGGGGATATGAGCAGTTCTTC. Using reference TRBV7-2 and TRBJ2-1 for the parts outside the CDR3, the full variable domain is GAGVSQSPSNKVTEKGKDVELRCDPISGHTALYWYRQSLGQGLEFLIYFQGNSAPDKSGLPSDRFSAERTGGSVSTLTIQRTQQEDSAVYLCASSFSRGYEQFFGPGTRLTVL.

The gene calls are TRBV6-5 and TRBJ1-3, with 8 bases fitting TRBD1. The length of the CDR3 is 14 residues. Germline V lookup: CDR1 MNHEY, CDR2 SVGAGI. V lost 6 bases and J lost 5; bases outside the gene matches: 6. The CDR3 DNA reads TGTGCCAGCAGCCTCGGACAGGGTAGAAACACCATATATTTT. Amino acid sequence: CASSLGQGRNTIYF.

The chain recombines TRBV7-9 with TRBJ1-4, with D possibly TRBD1 on 6 matching bases. Germline lookup yields CDR1 SEHNR and CDR2 FQNEAQ (reference sequence). CDR3 length equals 15 residues. V lost 5 bases, J lost 5 bases, and 15 bases lay in between. The CDR3 region has the DNA TGTGCCAGCAGCGTTCAGGGAAGGGGGAATGAAAAACTGTTTTTT. Residues: CASSVQGRGNEKLFF.

As concerns this clone: This sample also contains other DNA sequences that code for the same CDR3. The chain combines TRBV18 with TRBJ2-3; D is perhaps TRBD2 (6 bases). The CDR3 is 14 amino acids. V lost 3 bases and J lost 2, with 9 bases in between. Germline loops: CDR1 KGHSH, CDR2 LQKENI. CDR3 amino acids: CASSPGLSTDTQYF. The CDR3 coding sequence is TGTGCCAGCTCACCGGGACTTTCCACAGATACGCAGTATTTT.

The chain carries TRBV5-4 and TRBJ1-1, with no clear D. Trimming stripped 4 bases from V and 1 base from J, with 11 bases between. Germline lookup yields CDR1 SGHNT and CDR2 YYREEE (reference sequence). The CDR3 contains 14 residues. The CDR3 loop is CASSPLLRNTEAFF. As DNA, the CDR3 is TGTGCCAGCAGCCCCCTTCTACGGAACACTGAAGCTTTCTTT.

The V and J genes are TRBV7-2 and TRBJ2-7, with a weak D call TRBD2 (6 bases). CDR3 length: 14 residues. The germline CDR1 and CDR2 sequences are SGHTA and FQGNSA. V was cut by 7 bases and J by 0 bases, with 13 bases left in between. The CDR3 here is CASNAGLSSYEQYF. CDR3 in DNA: TGTGCCAGCAATGCGGGACTGTCCTCCTACGAGCAGTACTTC.

This clone was recorded a few times. The same CDR3 can be traced to other DNA sequences in this sample. V usage is TRBV6-5 and J usage is TRBJ1-2, with 8 positions matching TRBD1. Germline V CDR1 and CDR2: MNHEY, SVGAGI. The CDR3 loop spans 13 amino acids. V was pared by 4 bases and J by 5 bases, with 3 bases of the junction left unmatched. The CDR3 region has the DNA TGTGCCAGCAGTTCAGGGGGCGGTTATGGCTACACCTTC. Encoded protein: CASSSGGGYGYTF.

The rearrangement links TRBV30 to TRBJ2-5, with D possibly TRBD1 on 5 matching bases. Germline CDR1 is GTSNPN and CDR2 is SVGIG (reference sequence). CDR3 length equals 12 residues. V shed 5 bases and J shed 3 bases, with 10 bases lying between them. The CDR3 loop is CAWAPGKETQYF. DNA for the CDR3: TGTGCCTGGGCCCCAGGGAAAGAGACCCAGTACTTC. Variable domain in full (rest from reference TRBV30 and TRBJ2-5): SQTIHQWPATLVQPVGSPLSLECTVEGTSNPNLYWYRQAAGRGLQLLFYSVGIGQISSEVPQNLSASRPQDRQFILSSKKLLLSDSGFYLCAWAPGKETQYFGPGTRLLVL.

This sequence joins TRBV18 and TRBJ2-7, with D possibly being TRBD2 (6 bases). This CDR3 region has 15 residues. Per the germline V gene, CDR1 is KGHSH and CDR2 is LQKENI. V shed 5 bases and J shed 1 base, with 15 bases lying between them. DNA for the CDR3: TGTGCCAGCTCAGACGGGGGTCCTCCATCCTACGAGCAGTACTTC. Amino acid sequence: CASSDGGPPSYEQYF. Supplemented by reference TRBV18 and TRBJ2-7, the full variable domain reads NAGVMQNPRHLVRRRGQEARLRCSPMKGHSHVYWYRQLPEEGLKFMVYLQKENIIDESGMPKERFSAEFPKEGPSILRIQQVVRGDSAAYFCASSDGGPPSYEQYFGPGTRLTVT.

The chain employs TRBV7-6 and TRBJ2-2; 8 positions agree with TRBD1. The CDR3 totals 16 residues. V trimming: 4 bases; J trimming: 2 bases; junction bases outside the gene matches: 6. CDR1 SGHVS and CDR2 FNYEAQ come from the germline V gene. CDR3 in amino acids: CASSSTGTGNTGELFF. As DNA, the CDR3 is TGTGCCAGCAGCTCAACGGGGACAGGAAACACCGGGGAGCTGTTTTTT.

This chain links TRBV6-5 with TRBJ2-1; TRBD1 matches 9 bases. The germline CDR1 and CDR2 sequences are MNHEY and SVGAGI. The trim removed 2 bases at V and 7 bases at J, leaving 6 bases unmatched. This CDR3 spans 15 amino acids. CDR3 in amino acids: CASSYVGQGGNEQFF. The CDR3 DNA is TGTGCCAGCAGTTACGTGGGACAGGGTGGAAATGAGCAGTTCTTC.

The V call is TRBV7-2, the J call TRBJ1-4; 9 nucleotides line up with TRBD1. In germline, CDR1 is SGHTA, CDR2 FQGNSA. This CDR3 spans 14 amino acids. After removal of 6 bases from V and 5 bases from J, the junction contained 4 bases not matched to a gene. The CDR3 coding sequence is TGTGCCAGCAGATCCGGGACAGGGAATGAAAAACTGTTTTTT. As protein: CASRSGTGNEKLFF.

The V gene is TRBV19, the J gene TRBJ2-7, with 7 bases matching TRBD1. Germline CDR1 and CDR2: LNHDA and SQIVND (reference sequence). The CDR3 is 14 amino acids. Unmatched junction bases numbered 5, after V lost 5 bases and J lost 1 base. The DNA for the CDR3 is TGTGCCAGTAGTTCACCGACAGGGTCCTACGAGCAGTACTTC. This sequence encodes CASSSPTGSYEQYF.

This chain links TRBV5-1 with TRBJ2-7; D possibly corresponds to TRBD1 (5 bases). The CDR3 loop spans 14 amino acids. The V end lost 5 bases, the J end lost 0 bases, and 12 bases lay between the germline ends. The germline gives CDR1 SGHRS, CDR2 YFSETQ. In DNA, the CDR3 is TGCGCCAGCAGAAGGGAACAGGACTCCTACGAGCAGTACTTC. Translated: CASRREQDSYEQYF.

The genes are TRBV6-4 and TRBJ2-5; D not resolved. The better agreement between TRBJ2-7 and the DNA end casts doubt on the J call. The CDR3 has 15 residues. Germline CDR1 and CDR2: MRHNA and SNTAGT. This CDR3 reads CASSDSGVDPYEQYF. CDR3 bases: TGTGCCAGCAGTGACTCCGGAGTCGACCCCTACGAGCAGTACTTC.

The chain has TRBV5-6 and TRBJ1-4; D gene unclear. CDR1 and CDR2 from the germline V gene are SGHDT and YYEEEE. V was shortened by 0 bases and J by 0 bases, with 6 bases between the two germline ends. The CDR3 loop spans 15 amino acids. CDR3 residues: CASSLARPTNEKLFF. The CDR3 nucleotides read TGTGCCAGCAGCTTGGCCAGGCCAACTAATGAAAAACTGTTTTTT.

The gene calls are TRBV6-5 and TRBJ2-1; the D gene is possibly TRBD1 (5 bases). Germline V gives CDR1 MNHEY, CDR2 SVGAGI. The CDR3 runs to 16 residues. Trimming took off 0 bases at V and 4 bases at J, with 13 bases between the two ends. The CDR3 reads CASSYSARVTYNEQFF. The DNA for the CDR3 is TGTGCCAGCAGTTACTCTGCCAGGGTGACTTACAATGAGCAGTTCTTC.

This clone appeared a few times. V gene TRBV10-2 combines with J gene TRBJ1-3, with D possibly being TRBD1 (6 bases). The CDR3 extends over 15 amino acids. CDR1 is WSHSY, CDR2 SAAADI, per germline. V was pared by 3 bases and J by 0 bases, with 9 bases between. DNA of the CDR3: TGCGCCAGCAGTGACCAGGGGCTCTCTGGAAACACCATATATTTT. Protein sequence: CASSDQGLSGNTIYF.

CDR3 nucleotide sequence: TGTGCCAGCCGACCGACAGGGAGCAATCAGCCCCAGCATTTT. Its protein product is CASRPTGSNQPQHF. The rearrangement joins TRBV10-3 to TRBJ1-5, with 7 bases matching TRBD1. The junction had 7 bases not matched to a gene; V was cut back by 10 bases and J by 1 base. There are 14 residues in the CDR3. CDR1 and CDR2 from the germline V gene are ENHRY and SYGVKD.

This chain links TRBV11-3 with TRBJ2-7; D is perhaps TRBD2 (6 bases). The CDR3 runs 15 residues. Germline values: CDR1 SGHNT, CDR2 YENEEA. Trimming took off 5 bases at V and 0 bases at J, with 14 bases between the two ends. This CDR3 is CASSPGRTTSYEQYF. In nucleotides, the CDR3 is TGTGCCAGCAGCCCCGGTCGGACTACCTCCTACGAGCAGTACTTC.

There are a few counts of this clone. This sequence joins TRBV15 and TRBJ2-2, with 9 bases lining up with TRBD2. J lost 6 bases, V lost 0 bases, and 5 bases had no gene match. Germline CDR1 LNHNV, CDR2 YYDKDF (reference sequence). There are 16 residues in the CDR3. CDR3 residues: CATSRDSLAGSGELFF. Written as DNA, the CDR3 is TGTGCCACCAGCAGAGATTCCCTAGCGGGGTCCGGGGAGCTGTTTTTT.

This chain links TRBV7-2 with TRBJ1-3, with 7 bases fitting TRBD1. V shed 3 bases, J shed 1 base, and the junction held 6 bases outside the gene matches. The CDR3 contains 16 residues. Germline V gene lookup returns CDR1 SGHTA and CDR2 FQGNSA. As DNA, the CDR3 is TGTGCCAGCAGCTTTAGTAAGGGGGCGTCTGGAAACACCATATATTTT. Translated: CASSFSKGASGNTIYF. The full variable domain, in which reference TRBV7-2 and TRBJ1-3 provide the parts outside the CDR3, is GAGVSQSPSNKVTEKGKDVELRCDPISGHTALYWYRQSLGQGLEFLIYFQGNSAPDKSGLPSDRFSAERTGGSVSTLTIQRTQQEDSAVYLCASSFSKGASGNTIYFGEGSWLTVV.

The V call is TRBV7-9, the J call TRBJ1-1, with a possible D match to TRBD1 (6 bases). This CDR3 is 15 amino acids long. Germline lookup yields CDR1 SEHNR and CDR2 FQNEAQ (reference sequence). Trimming pared 2 bases from V and 4 bases from J, leaving 14 bases between. The CDR3 spells CASSLHNTGSTEAFF. CDR3 in DNA: TGTGCCAGCAGCTTACATAATACAGGGTCCACTGAAGCTTTCTTT.